This T cell receptor beta chain comes out of a study of regulatory T cells in long-lasting Graves disease. Findings of the study overall: Preferential use of TRBV28, TRBJ1-2 and TRBJ2-5 was seen in persistent disease. Persistent Graves' patients had lower TCR diversity than newly diagnosed ones.

Construction of TCR beta libraries relied on iRepertoire HTBI primers and on Arm-PCR targeting CDR3 regions. TCRdb ran MiXCR on the multiplex PCR reads and lists one entry per CDR3 protein. In the table there are about 520,000 distinct CDR3 sequences, around 12% of which are singletons. Documented time point: newly diagnosed GD, antithyroid drugs for less than 3 months. RNA extracted from PBMCs served as the sequencing template. The length of the CDR3 is 15 residues. The V gene lost 1 base and the J gene lost 1 base, with 9 bases spanning the gap. In this sample, this clonotype turned up many times. What it binds is unknown. The sample also formed part of further work on T cells in Graves' hyperthyroidism and ophthalmopathy. That study adds: Researchers barred patients who had uncontrolled infection, other autoimmune disease, pregnancy or lactation. Most clonotypes that expanded in the thyroid above 0.001 also showed up in blood.

The clonotype was recovered from a woman aged 30 to 39 with Graves disease. Sequencing used peripheral blood mononuclear cells (PBMCs), obtained at new diagnosis, from a patient treated with antithyroid drugs. The chain combines TRBV12-3 or TRBV12-4 with TRBJ2-3; the D gene is possibly TRBD2 (5 bases). DNA for the CDR3: TGTGCCAGCAGTTTAGGTGGTAGCGGCACAGATACGCAGTATTTT. As protein: CASSLGGSGTDTQYF.